Listed below are T cell receptor beta chains from one sample, sequenced in a study of T cells after yellow fever vaccination. TCRdb re-called the 5' RACE reads with MiXCR, one entry per CDR3 protein. This sample has around 610,000 distinct CDR3 sequences; less than 15% occur once, and the top ten carry about 14%. Sample: PBMCs, taken on the day of the yellow fever booster vaccination. These receptors were taken from a man aged 30 to 39 who received the YFV17D yellow fever vaccine. The CDR3 runs from the conserved cysteine through the conserved F or W. Each record gives: J gene, D gene, V gene, clone size, CDR3 DNA, CDR3 protein. D genes are given only for firm matches. Expanded clones are given a class, and other clones once, few, many or no size at all.

j_call: TRBJ2-7
d_call: TRBD1
v_call: TRBV5-1
clone_size: few
cdr3_nt: TGCGCCAGCAGCTTGTCGACAGGGCAAACCTACGAGCAGTACTTC
cdr3_aa: CASSLSTGQTYEQYF

j_call: TRBJ2-2
d_call: .
v_call: TRBV29-1
clone_size: .
cdr3_nt: TGCAGCGTTGGTCAGGCGTACGGGGAGCTGTTTTTT
cdr3_aa: CSVGQAYGELFF

j_call: TRBJ2-2
d_call: .
v_call: TRBV4-3
clone_size: few
cdr3_nt: TGCGCCAGCAGCTTGGAGGGCGGATCGAACACCGGGGAGCTGTTTTTT
cdr3_aa: CASSLEGGSNTGELFF

j_call: TRBJ2-1
d_call: .
v_call: TRBV19
clone_size: .
cdr3_nt: TGTGCCAGTAGTATGGCCCTTCTCGTTTACAATGAGCAGTTCTTC
cdr3_aa: CASSMALLVYNEQFF

j_call: TRBJ2-1
d_call: .
v_call: TRBV28
clone_size: .
cdr3_nt: TGTGCCAGCAGTATTCAGTCTACCGACAATGAGCAGTTCTTC
cdr3_aa: CASSIQSTDNEQFF

j_call: TRBJ2-1
d_call: TRBD1
v_call: TRBV5-1
clone_size: few
cdr3_nt: TGCGCCAGCAGCTTGGGACAGGGGAGAGGTAATGAGCAGTTCTTC
cdr3_aa: CASSLGQGRGNEQFF

j_call: TRBJ2-3
d_call: .
v_call: TRBV4-3
clone_size: .
cdr3_nt: TGCGCCAGCAGCCAAGTCCTGACGGGGAGCACAGATACGCAGTATTTT
cdr3_aa: CASSQVLTGSTDTQYF

j_call: TRBJ2-2
d_call: TRBD2
v_call: TRBV9
clone_size: .
cdr3_nt: TGTGCCAGCAGCGTAGGGACTAGCGGAGACACCGGGGAGCTGTTTTTT
cdr3_aa: CASSVGTSGDTGELFF

j_call: TRBJ2-2
d_call: .
v_call: TRBV7-2
clone_size: few
cdr3_nt: TGTGCCAGCAGCTTAGATTTCGTACCCGGGGAGCTGTTTTTT
cdr3_aa: CASSLDFVPGELFF

j_call: TRBJ1-2
d_call: .
v_call: TRBV20-1
clone_size: .
cdr3_nt: TGCGCCGCCGGGATAGGCTATGGCTACACCTTC
cdr3_aa: CAAGIGYGYTF

j_call: TRBJ2-5
d_call: .
v_call: TRBV2
clone_size: .
cdr3_nt: TGTGCCAGCAACAGGAGAGAGACCCAGTACTTC
cdr3_aa: CASNRRETQYF

j_call: TRBJ2-2
d_call: .
v_call: TRBV12-3/TRBV12-4
clone_size: few
cdr3_nt: TGTGCCAGCAGTTGGGCCGACCTTGGGGAGCTGTTTTTT
cdr3_aa: CASSWADLGELFF

j_call: TRBJ2-7
d_call: TRBD1
v_call: TRBV20-1
clone_size: .
cdr3_nt: TGCAGTGCTGCCGGGACAGGAGCCTCCTACGAGCAGTACTTC
cdr3_aa: CSAAGTGASYEQYF

j_call: TRBJ2-2
d_call: .
v_call: TRBV12-3/TRBV12-4
clone_size: .
cdr3_nt: TGTGCCAGCAGTTTAGAACTGTGGGCCGGGGAGCTGTTTTTT
cdr3_aa: CASSLELWAGELFF

j_call: TRBJ2-5
d_call: TRBD2
v_call: TRBV9
clone_size: few
cdr3_nt: TGTGCCAGCAGCGAACTAAGCGGGGGCCAAGAGACCCAGTACTTC
cdr3_aa: CASSELSGGQETQYF

j_call: TRBJ2-1
d_call: .
v_call: TRBV3-1
clone_size: .
cdr3_nt: TGTGCCAGCAGCTCTGCTCGTGAGCAGTTCTTC
cdr3_aa: CASSSAREQFF

j_call: TRBJ1-1
d_call: .
v_call: TRBV7-2
clone_size: few
cdr3_nt: TGTGCCAGCAGCTTAGCCTCGAGGGGCACTGAAGCTTTCTTT
cdr3_aa: CASSLASRGTEAFF

j_call: TRBJ2-5
d_call: .
v_call: TRBV6-1
clone_size: .
cdr3_nt: TGTGCCAGCAGACCCGGGACAAAACAAGAGACCCAGTACTTC
cdr3_aa: CASRPGTKQETQYF

j_call: TRBJ1-1
d_call: TRBD1
v_call: TRBV4-2
clone_size: few
cdr3_nt: TGTGCCAGCAGCCACGCCCTTGACAGGGGCCCTAGCACTGAAGCTTTCTTT
cdr3_aa: CASSHALDRGPSTEAFF